These 4 T cell receptor beta chains were sequenced from one sample in a study of spatial heterogeneity in lung cancer. The sample's time point: sample taken at primary tumor resection. Study-wide results and caveats: Intratumoral expanded alpha and beta TCR counts were found to track tumor mutation counts.

Their target antigens are unknown. In TCRdb, the 5' RACE reads were re-called with MiXCR into one record per CDR3 protein. The sample shows around 2,000 distinct CDR3 sequences, about 36% of them seen only once. The sequencing used lung tumor tissue, collected at surgery. These receptors all come from a male donor with early-stage non-small cell lung cancer.

By proportion, this clonotype is medium-sized (0.01 to 0.1%). This chain joins TRBV10-2 and TRBJ2-3; a weak D match, TRBD1 (5 bases). CDR1 and CDR2 (germline): WSHSY, SAAADI. This CDR3 is built from 15 residues. The V end was cut by 7 bases, the J end by 1 base, with 15 bases between. The CDR3 DNA reads TGCGCCAGCACCCTGACAGCGACCCGCACAGATACGCAGTATTTT. Its translation is CASTLTATRTDTQYF.

The chain couples TRBV29-1 to TRBJ1-1; a possible D gene is TRBD1 (5 bases). CDR3 length: 15 residues. Germline V lookup: CDR1 SQVTM, CDR2 ANQGSEA. V lost 4 bases to trimming and J lost 0 bases, with 15 bases between them. The CDR3 sequence is CSVVGAVALNTEAFF. Here the CDR3 DNA reads TGCAGCGTTGTAGGGGCGGTGGCACTGAACACTGAAGCTTTCTTT.

By share of the sample, this clonotype is medium-sized. The gene calls are TRBV9 and TRBJ2-1; D possibly corresponds to TRBD1 (5 bases). Trimming took 0 bases from V and 7 from J, leaving 8 bases between them. The length of the CDR3 is 13 residues. The germline V gene has CDR1 SGDLS and CDR2 YYNGEE. CDR3 nucleotide sequence: TGTGCCAGCAGCGTAGCAGGGCCGAATGAGCAGTTCTTC. The encoded protein is CASSVAGPNEQFF.

This clonotype occurred once. V and J are TRBV4-3 and TRBJ2-1; no clear D gene. This CDR3 contains 14 residues. The V gene's germline CDR1 is LGHNA and CDR2 YSLEER. The V and J ends lost 2 bases and 9 bases respectively, with 14 bases between them. CDR3 in DNA: TGCGCCAGCAGCCAACCACCCAGGAGCAGTGAGCAGTTCTTC. Its translation is CASSQPPRSSEQFF.